This T cell receptor (beta chain) comes out of a study of OX40 agonist ivuxolimab in advanced cancers. The V end lost 3 bases, the J end lost 6 bases, and 11 bases lay between the germline ends. The CDR3 spans 14 residues. Germline lookup yields CDR1 SGHAT and CDR2 FQDESV (reference sequence). Produced via immunoSEQ multiplex PCR; TCRdb's table is partial and in-frame only. The table has about 43,000 clones, 80% seen once. Findings and caveats of the study: Among patients with partial responses at 0.1-3.0 mg/kg, clonal expansion was among the lowest.

This clone was counted only a few times. Its specificity is not known. The sequences come from CD4+ or CD8+ T cells sorted from blood, collected in a trial of the OX40 agonist ivuxolimab. J is TRBJ2-2 and V is TRBV11-1; unclear D gene. This sequence was found in an adult with an advanced solid tumor such as melanoma, head and neck, liver or kidney cancer. The CDR3 bases are TGTGCCAGCAGCTTGATAGGCGGCTCCGGGGAGCTGTTTTTT. Amino acids: CASSLIGGSGELFF.